These 19 T cell receptor beta chains were all obtained from the same sample, sequenced in a study of blood T cell repertoires in COVID-19. Assay used: immunoSEQ multiplex PCR; TCRdb lists only in-frame clones, some missing. This repertoire shows about 180,000 clones, roughly four fifths found once; its top ten account for about 8.3%. Sequenced material: peripheral blood. The receptors shown here come from a woman between 65 and 79 years old with COVID-19, enrolled during active disease.

The genes are TRBV3-1 (or the pseudogene TRBV3-2) and TRBJ1-5; 8 positions match TRBD1. The CDR3 totals 16 residues. V shed 1 base and J 7 bases; nucleotides not matched to a gene: 9. CDR1 and CDR2 from the germline V gene are LGHDT and YNNKEL (reference sequence). The DNA of the CDR3 is TGTGCCAGCAGCCAAGGGCCTCAGGGGGCTTGGCAGCCCCAGCATTTT. Its protein product is CASSQGPQGAWQPQHF.

V usage is TRBV3-1 (or the pseudogene TRBV3-2) and J usage is TRBJ2-5, with TRBD2 identical over 8 bases. CDR1 and CDR2 from the germline V gene are LGHDT and YNNKEL (reference sequence). Trimming at V came to 9 bases and at J to 5 bases, leaving 14 bases not matched to a gene. The length of the CDR3 is 15 residues. CDR3 sequence: CASRQIAGTVETQYF. The CDR3 nucleotides read TGTGCCAGTCGGCAAATAGCGGGAACGGTGGAGACCCAGTACTTC.

The genes are TRBV7-9 and TRBJ2-3, with 9 bases fitting TRBD2. V shed 7 bases, J shed 4 bases, and the junction held 15 bases outside the gene matches. The CDR3 is 17 amino acids. Germline loops: CDR1 SEHNR, CDR2 FQNEAQ (reference sequence). CDR3 sequence reads: CASTLTLQREVPDTQYF. CDR3 nucleotides: TGTGCCAGCACCCTCACACTACAGCGGGAGGTGCCAGATACGCAGTATTTT.

V is TRBV7-9 and J is TRBJ1-1; D not resolved. Germline CDR1 reads SEHNR; CDR2 reads FQNEAQ (reference sequence). The length of the CDR3 is 13 residues. V was cut by 2 bases and J by 1 base, with 5 bases left in between. This CDR3 is CASSLSGNTEAFF. DNA of the CDR3: TGTGCCAGCAGCTTAAGCGGGAACACTGAAGCTTTCTTT.

The V and J genes are TRBV7-2 and TRBJ1-1, with 7 bases aligning to TRBD1. CDR3 length: 15 amino acids. From germline, CDR1 is SGHTA and CDR2 FQGNSA. The V gene end was trimmed by 5 bases and the J gene end by 5 bases; junction bases not matched to a gene: 11. The CDR3 region has the DNA TGTGCCAGCAGCCCTCGACAGGGTTCAAGGACTGAAGCTTTCTTT. Amino acid sequence: CASSPRQGSRTEAFF.

The chain carries TRBV30 and TRBJ1-3, with 10 bases lining up with TRBD1. CDR1 and CDR2 from the germline V gene are GTSNPN and SVGIG (reference sequence). V lost 3 bases, J lost 4 bases, and 12 bases stayed unmatched. CDR3 length: 17 amino acids. The CDR3 spells CAWRRDRGSLGGNTIYF. The DNA of the CDR3 is TGTGCCTGGAGACGGGACAGGGGATCATTGGGGGGAAACACCATATATTTT.

This chain connects TRBV2 to TRBJ1-1; 7 bases agree with TRBD1. CDR1 and CDR2 from the germline V gene are SNHLY and FYNNEI. Germline trimming cut 4 bases from V and 2 bases from J; bases unmatched to any gene: 1. This CDR3 spans 13 amino acids. The CDR3 sequence is CASSGDRNTEAFF. CDR3 in DNA: TGTGCCAGCAGTGGGGACAGAAACACTGAAGCTTTCTTT. The full variable domain, completed using reference TRBV2 and TRBJ1-1, is EPEVTQTPSHQVTQMGQEVILRCVPISNHLYFYWYRQILGQKVEFLVSFYNNEISEKSEIFDDQFSVERPDGSNFTLKIRSTKLEDSAMYFCASSGDRNTEAFFGQGTRLTVV.

The chain combines TRBV6-6 with TRBJ2-2, with 8 bases that match TRBD2. Germline-derived CDR1 and CDR2 are MNHNY and SVGAGI (reference sequence). V was clipped by 5 bases and J by 4 bases; unmatched bases: 12. The CDR3 runs to 17 residues. CDR3 in amino acids: CASSRNPPGTSTGELFF. CDR3 sequence (DNA): TGTGCCAGCAGTCGAAACCCACCGGGGACTAGCACCGGGGAGCTGTTTTTT.

The chain's CDR3 is CASSLADNQYF. CDR3 sequence (DNA): TGTGCCAGCAGCTTGGCCGACAATCAGTACTTC. The chain combines TRBV5-8 with TRBJ2-5; D remains unclear. CDR1 is SGHTS, CDR2 YDEGEE, per germline. Trimming removed 0 bases at V and 11 bases at J, with 8 bases between. The CDR3 extends over 11 amino acids.

The chain recombines TRBV5-1 with TRBJ1-4; 8 nucleotides match TRBD1. V trimming: 4 bases; J trimming: 7 bases; junction bases outside the gene matches: 6. The CDR3 has 14 residues. The germline V gene encodes CDR1 SGHRS and CDR2 YFSETQ. CDR3 in DNA: TGCGCCAGCAGCGTTGGACAGGGAGCTGAAAAACTGTTTTTT. Protein: CASSVGQGAEKLFF.

The chain combines TRBV30 with TRBJ1-5; D is possibly TRBD1 (5 bases). Trimming left V 3 bases short and J 5 bases short, with 11 bases between. The germline gives CDR1 GTSNPN, CDR2 SVGIG (reference sequence). The CDR3 contains 13 residues. CDR3 in DNA: TGTGCCTGGAGCGGGGGGACCGATCAGCCCCAGCATTTT. It encodes CAWSGGTDQPQHF. The entire variable domain, with the rest obtained from reference TRBV30 and TRBJ1-5, is as follows: SQTIHQWPATLVQPVGSPLSLECTVEGTSNPNLYWYRQAAGRGLQLLFYSVGIGQISSEVPQNLSASRPQDRQFILSSKKLLLSDSGFYLCAWSGGTDQPQHFGDGTRLSIL.

The V and J genes are TRBV27 and TRBJ1-4; the D is unclear. There are 15 residues in the CDR3. Trimming shortened V by 7 bases and J by 8 bases, and 20 bases separated the two germline ends. CDR1 and CDR2 from the germline V gene are MNHEY and SMNVEV (reference sequence). This CDR3 is CASTLDNYGVEKLFF. The CDR3 DNA is TGTGCCAGCACCCTCGACAACTACGGGGTCGAAAAACTGTTTTTT.

The chain is built from TRBV6-2 or TRBV6-3 and TRBJ1-1; 8 nucleotides line up with TRBD1. Germline loops: CDR1 MNHEY, CDR2 SVGEGT. Germline trimming cut 2 bases from V and 1 base from J; bases unmatched to any gene: 3. The CDR3 loop spans 15 amino acids. CDR3 protein: CASSYQGQGNTEAFF. CDR3 coding DNA: TGTGCCAGCAGTTACCAAGGACAGGGGAACACTGAAGCTTTCTTT.

This sequence joins TRBV2 and TRBJ2-5; 7 nucleotides agree with TRBD1. Unmatched junction bases numbered 22, after V lost 4 bases and J lost 5 bases. Looked up from germline, CDR1 is SNHLY and CDR2 is FYNNEI. This CDR3 has 19 amino acids. The CDR3: CASSVSARYGQAEGETQYF. The CDR3 coding sequence is TGTGCCAGCAGTGTATCGGCCCGGTACGGACAGGCCGAAGGGGAGACCCAGTACTTC.

The chain uses TRBV4-1 and TRBJ2-1; D remains unclear. The CDR3 extends over 12 amino acids. With 6 bases removed from V and 10 bases from J, the gap between germline ends came to 13 bases. CDR1 and CDR2 (germline): MGHRA, YSYEKL. CDR3 sequence: CASSRSPGEQFF. CDR3 DNA sequence: TGCGCCAGCAGTCGATCCCCTGGCGAGCAGTTCTTC.

The chain couples TRBV25-1 to TRBJ2-5; D is ambiguous. This CDR3 is built from 12 residues. The V gene's germline CDR1 is MGHDK and CDR2 SYGVNS. The V gene lost 6 bases and the J gene lost 5 bases, with 10 bases spanning the gap. Here the CDR3 reads CASSQFGETQYF. CDR3 nucleotides: TGTGCCAGCAGCCAGTTCGGGGAGACCCAGTACTTC.

V is TRBV9 and J is TRBJ2-2, with TRBD2 as a possible D gene (6 bases). The V gene's germline CDR1 is SGDLS and CDR2 YYNGEE. This CDR3 contains 14 residues. Trimming removed 0 bases from V and 6 bases from J, with 9 bases in between. The CDR3 DNA follows: TGTGCCAGCAGCGTAGCCGGGGGTCCCGGGGAGCTGTTTTTT. Protein product: CASSVAGGPGELFF.

The chain combines TRBV11-2 with TRBJ2-5, with D perhaps TRBD1 (5 bases). The germline CDR1 and CDR2 sequences are SGHAT and FQNNGV. V was shortened by 2 bases and J by 0 bases, with 7 bases between the two germline ends. The CDR3 loop spans 14 amino acids. In DNA form, the CDR3 reads TGTGCCAGCAGCTTACCAGGGTACCAAGAGACCCAGTACTTC. Translating it yields CASSLPGYQETQYF. The entire variable domain, with the rest obtained from reference TRBV11-2 and TRBJ2-5, is as follows: EAGVAQSPRYKIIEKRQSVAFWCNPISGHATLYWYQQILGQGPKLLIQFQNNGVVDDSQLPKDRFSAERLKGVDSTLKIQPAKLEDSAVYLCASSLPGYQETQYFGPGTRLLVL.

The rearrangement uses TRBV9 and TRBJ2-6; TRBD2 agrees at 8 bases. Germline V gives CDR1 SGDLS, CDR2 YYNGEE. V shed 3 bases, J shed 2 bases, and the junction held 4 bases outside the gene matches. This CDR3 has 16 residues. CDR3 coding DNA: TGTGCCAGCAGCGCGATTAGCGGGACTGGGGCCAACGTCCTGACTTTC. This gives the protein CASSAISGTGANVLTF.